This T cell receptor beta chain was identified in a study of T cells in Graves' hyperthyroidism and ophthalmopathy (dated by TCRdb to about 2019). Regarding the study in general: Peripheral blood samples were taken at the time of initial diagnosis, prior to any treatment. For training and testing, the 100 or so patients in the discovery cohort were randomly divided in a 7:3 ratio. Once sampling was done, hyperthyroidism patients were given methimazole at a starting dose of 30 mg daily, whereas ophthalmopathy patients were given high-dose intravenous methylprednisolone. To identify TCR V-J signatures that set the groups apart, the researchers used a discovery cohort of about a hundred patients, made up of 43 with Graves' ophthalmopathy and 57 with stable Graves' hyperthyroidism. The study also compared thyroid tissue and blood T-cell repertoires from five or six Graves' hyperthyroidism patients. According to the paper, TCR Vbeta CDR3 sequencing was carried out on 135 peripheral blood samples, which came from approximately 41 ophthalmopathy, some 73 hyperthyroidism and roughly 17 progressor patients. Prospective prediction of ophthalmopathy was tested in an independent validation cohort consisting of 18 to 20 hyperthyroidism patients and approximately 16 patients who later progressed to ophthalmopathy. The paper as a whole reports these results and caveats: Most expanded thyroid clonotypes (frequency above 0.001) were also detected in blood, suggesting blood repertoires may reflect thyroid immune responses. No statistical method was used to set the sample size in advance, and investigators knew the group allocation. Ophthalmopathy was separated from stable hyperthyroidism by a 13 V-J signature model, with over 85% sensitivity and roughly 84% specificity obtained in cross-validation and 80%/75% obtained in testing. In validation, progression to ophthalmopathy was predicted by the model with 55% to 71% sensitivity and 72.22% specificity, a median of approximately 6.5 months before onset.

Measured from the cysteine to the phenylalanine, the CDR3 is 12 residues long. CDR3 DNA is the only sequence kept; it has 36 bases, read in frame from the first base. The germline V end is reduced by 4 bases and the J end by 9 bases; junction bases left unmatched: 1. CDR1 and CDR2, per the germline V gene, are SQVTM and ANQGSEA. The TCR beta CDR3 regions were amplified from RNA transcripts. A first-round RT-PCR of the TCR CDR3 used the HTBI primer set with the Qiagen OneStep RT-PCR kit. Libraries were constructed in a second round of multiplex PCR, after which size selection and purification were performed. Sequencing of the libraries was done on an Illumina HiSeq2000 using paired-end 100 bp reads. For the original study's pipeline: SOAPnuke was used to process the raw data, throwing out any read that contained adapters or uncalled bases, had a mean Phred below 15, or lacked an exact constant-primer or identifier match. COPE v1.2.5 was used to merge high-quality paired reads, and clonotypes were defined as unique nucleotide sequences. MiTCR v1.1 was used to align the clonotypes against IMGT TRBV, TRBD and TRBJ reference segments. The analysis was restricted to V-J combinations with a frequency above 0.0001, which together covered just over 99% of the repertoires. A TCS score was defined as the ratio of F50 (clonal expansion) to E x V (chaos), with BLOSUM62-based TCRdist applied between CDR3 peptides within each V-J. Welch's t-statistics and random forest reduced fewer than 550 V-J features to roughly 13, which were used in a naive Bayes classifier (R e1071). The similarity between thyroid and blood repertoires was quantified using the Morisita-Horn index. TCRdb handled the public reads itself, with Q25 trimming in fastp and clone calling in MiXCR, and kept productive beta chains. Every CDR3 protein is listed once, alongside the most common genes and DNA of its rows. What appears here as the V and J calls and clone size reflects TCRdb's work, not the paper's. Present in this sample are around 100,000 distinct CDR3 sequences, 47% of which were seen just once. Clones ranked in the top ten supply about 28% of the sample.

Graves' hyperthyroidism was defined as stable when no progression to ophthalmopathy occurred over 18 months of follow-up. Hyperthyroidism patients were newly diagnosed, had a disease duration of under 2 months, and were aged 18 to 65 years. Any patient with an uncontrolled infection, another autoimmune disease, pregnancy or lactation was excluded. Diagnoses relied on clinical symptoms, serum thyroxine and TRAb, thyroid ultrasound and orbital computed tomography. PBMCs were separated from about 10 ml of fresh peripheral blood using Ficoll-Paque density gradient centrifugation. Trizol reagent was used to extract total RNA, and RNA quality was then checked on an Agilent 2100 Bioanalyzer. A note on this clonotype: Its recognized antigen is unknown. Per-nucleotide qualities are absent, and no much larger clonotype sits a single base away.

This clonotype was sampled from a man aged 40-49 years with Graves' hyperthyroidism. The chain links TRBV29-1 with TRBJ2-7; 15 central nucleotides agree with TRBD2. The sample consisted of blood. This receptor carries the CDR3 CSVGTSGRGQYF. The sequenced DNA: TGCAGCGTTGGGACTAGCGGGAGGGGGCAGTACTTC.